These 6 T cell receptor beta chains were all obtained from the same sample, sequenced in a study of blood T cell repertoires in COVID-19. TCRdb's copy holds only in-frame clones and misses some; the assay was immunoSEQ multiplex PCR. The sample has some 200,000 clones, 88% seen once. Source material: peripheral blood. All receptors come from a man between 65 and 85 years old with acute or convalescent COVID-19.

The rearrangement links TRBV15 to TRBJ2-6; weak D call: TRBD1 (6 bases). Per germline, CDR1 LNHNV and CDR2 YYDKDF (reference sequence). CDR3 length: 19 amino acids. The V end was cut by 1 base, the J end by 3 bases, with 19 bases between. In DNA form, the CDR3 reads TGTGCCACCAGCAGAGGGGGGCTCTGGGCTGGAGATGGGGCCAACGTCCTGACTTTC. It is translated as CATSRGGLWAGDGANVLTF. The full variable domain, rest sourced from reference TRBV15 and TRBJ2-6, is DAMVIQNPRYQVTQFGKPVTLSCSQTLNHNVMYWYQQKSSQAPKLLFHYYDKDFNNEADTPDNFQSRRPNTSFCFLDIRSPGLGDTAMYLCATSRGGLWAGDGANVLTFGAGSRLTVL.

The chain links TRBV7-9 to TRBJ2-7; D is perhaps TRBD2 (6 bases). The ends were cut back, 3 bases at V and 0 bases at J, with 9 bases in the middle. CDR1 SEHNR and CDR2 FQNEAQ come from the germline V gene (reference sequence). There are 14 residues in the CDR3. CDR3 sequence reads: CASSFSGSSYEQYF. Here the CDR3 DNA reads TGTGCCAGCAGCTTTAGCGGCAGCTCCTACGAGCAGTACTTC.

The CDR3 sequence is CASSPPGGMNTEAFF. In DNA form, the CDR3 reads TGTGCCAGCAGCCCTCCCGGGGGTATGAACACTGAAGCTTTCTTT. The chain uses TRBV3-1 (or the pseudogene TRBV3-2) and TRBJ1-1, with D possibly being TRBD1 (5 bases). The V gene's germline CDR1 is LGHDT and CDR2 YNNKEL (reference sequence). The CDR3 runs to 15 residues. V lost 4 bases, J lost 0 bases, and 12 bases lay in between.

CDR3 in DNA: TGTGCCAGCGGAACAGGGGTCCCAGATACGCAGTATTTT. Protein product: CASGTGVPDTQYF. This rearrangement joins TRBV10-3 to TRBJ2-3, with 7 bases identical to TRBD1. There are 13 residues in the CDR3. The V and J ends lost 10 bases and 4 bases, in that order; junction bases with no gene match: 8. Germline V gene sequence: CDR1 ENHRY, CDR2 SYGVKD.

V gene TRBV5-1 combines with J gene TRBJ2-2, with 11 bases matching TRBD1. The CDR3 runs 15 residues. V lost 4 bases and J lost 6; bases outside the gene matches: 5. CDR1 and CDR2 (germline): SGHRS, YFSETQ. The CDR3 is CASSRTGGDPGELFF. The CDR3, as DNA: TGCGCCAGCAGCCGGACAGGGGGCGATCCCGGGGAGCTGTTTTTT. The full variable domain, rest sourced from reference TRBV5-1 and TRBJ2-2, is KAGVTQTPRYLIKTRGQQVTLSCSPISGHRSVSWYQQTPGQGLQFLFEYFSETQRNKGNFPGRFSGRQFSNSRSEMNVSTLELGDSALYLCASSRTGGDPGELFFGEGSRLTVL.

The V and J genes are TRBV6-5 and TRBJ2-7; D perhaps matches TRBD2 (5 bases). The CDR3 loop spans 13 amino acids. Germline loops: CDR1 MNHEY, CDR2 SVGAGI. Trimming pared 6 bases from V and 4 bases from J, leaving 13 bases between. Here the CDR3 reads CASSPSGEYEQYF. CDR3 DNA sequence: TGTGCCAGCAGCCCCTCCGGGGAGTACGAGCAGTACTTC.